This record concerns one T cell receptor (beta chain) sequence. Its antigen is not identified. CTLA-4 blockade using ipilimumab, together with focal radiation, was received by patients with chemo-refractory metastatic non-small-cell lung cancer. This specimen belongs to a study of radiotherapy plus CTLA-4 blockade in lung cancer. The overall study: Objective responses were seen in about a sixth of patients, disease control in about 30%. The study, taken as a whole, reports: In blood, after radiotherapy plus ipilimumab, tumor-derived TCR clones expanded. Early shifts in blood T cell clones, with interferon-beta, reportedly predicted response best.

TCRdb's copy holds only in-frame clones and misses some; the assay was immunoSEQ multiplex PCR. The sample consists of about 31,000 clones, around 70% of them appearing once. The V gene's germline CDR1 is SGHDT and CDR2 YYEEEE. V shed 2 bases and J shed 3 bases, with 12 bases lying between them. The CDR3 is 14 residues long. The chain has TRBV5-6 and TRBJ2-7; possibly TRBD1 for D (6 bases). Source: peripheral blood, taken from a patient treated with radiotherapy plus ipilimumab. The sequence was collected from a human donor with non-small cell lung cancer whose response to radiotherapy plus ipilimumab could not be evaluated. Here the CDR3 reads CASSFSQGFYEQYF. The CDR3 DNA follows: TGTGCCAGCAGCTTTTCCCAGGGGTTCTACGAGCAGTACTTC.